The clone carrying this T cell receptor beta chain was counted only a few times. TCRdb re-analysed the 5' RACE reads in MiXCR, keeping a single row per CDR3 protein. The table shows 9,500 to 15,000 distinct CDR3 sequences, with roughly 50% occurring only once. Tregs were sorted as CD4+CD25+CD127-/low cells. The clonotype originates from a female donor with breast cancer. Sequences were obtained from tumor-infiltrating Tregs sorted from the breast tumor.

DNA of the CDR3: TGTGCCAGCAGTTCCCTCCGGGACCTAGCCCAAAAACTGTTTTTT. Amino acids: CASSSLRDLAQKLFF. The chain employs TRBV7-2 and TRBJ1-4; possible D gene TRBD1, 5 bases. Per the germline V gene, CDR1 is SGHTA and CDR2 is FQGNSA. Trimming took off 6 bases at V and 9 bases at J, with 20 bases between the two ends. The CDR3 length is 15 residues.